The 12 T cell receptor beta chains presented below share a single source sample, sequenced in a study of T cells in Graves' hyperthyroidism and ophthalmopathy. Researchers amplified the TCR beta CDR3 regions from RNA transcripts. Primed by the HTBI set, a first-round RT-PCR was run on the TCR CDR3. Each CDR3 protein is one row after TCRdb ran MiXCR on the multiplex PCR reads. The data hold around 300,000 distinct CDR3 sequences, with roughly 13% observed a single time. Material for sequencing was blood. The receptor set was obtained from a woman aged 25 to 45 with Graves' hyperthyroidism.

In its sample, this clonotype was seen many times. The chain has TRBV30 and TRBJ1-1; D uncertain. Looked up from germline, CDR1 is GTSNPN and CDR2 is SVGIG (reference sequence). V was clipped by 5 bases and J by 1 base, with 11 bases between them. The CDR3 has 13 amino acids. CDR3 nucleotides: TGTGCCTGGGGAGTACGGGAGAACACTGAAGCTTTCTTT. Amino acids: CAWGVRENTEAFF.

For this clonotype: One base away lies a much larger clone, so this may be a sequencing read error. The chain carries TRBV28 and TRBJ1-5, with 9 bases matching TRBD1. The germline V gene has CDR1 MDHEN and CDR2 SYDVKM. The CDR3 totals 16 residues. In nucleotides, the CDR3 is TGTGTCAGCAGTTTATATCCGGGACAGGGATTTCAGCCCCAGCATTTT. The encoded protein is CVSSLYPGQGFQPQHF.

This clonotype came up many times. This chain links TRBV24-1 with TRBJ2-1, with 8 bases aligning to TRBD2. Germline V gives CDR1 KGHDR, CDR2 SFDVKD. With V trimmed by 3 bases and J by 3 bases, 15 bases remained unmatched. This CDR3 has 19 amino acids. The CDR3 DNA sequence: TGTGCCACCAGTGATGTACCAGGCGGGAGCGGGAGATACTACAATGAGCAGTTCTTC. Amino acids: CATSDVPGGSGRYYNEQFF.

This clonotype was detected a few times. The genes are TRBV20-1 and TRBJ2-7; the match to TRBD2 covers 12 bases. Germline loops: CDR1 DFQATT, CDR2 SNEGSKA (reference sequence). CDR3 size: 14 residues. V trimming: 4 bases; J trimming: 6 bases; junction bases outside the gene matches: 7. The CDR3 loop reads CSAIPSSGRGEQYF. CDR3 coding DNA: TGCAGTGCTATACCTTCTAGCGGGAGGGGCGAGCAGTACTTC.

This clonotype was seen many times. V is TRBV10-1 and J is TRBJ1-1; no clear D. V lost 5 bases and J 10 bases, leaving 14 bases between the germline ends. Germline V gene lookup returns CDR1 WNHNN and CDR2 SYGVQD (reference sequence). This CDR3 contains 12 residues. The CDR3 reads CASSFDGPGAFF. In DNA, the CDR3 is TGCGCCAGCAGTTTCGACGGCCCCGGAGCTTTCTTT.

This clonotype was observed at least ten times. This chain uses TRBV2 with TRBJ2-7, with 7 bases fitting TRBD1. Trimming at V came to 3 bases and at J to 1 base, leaving 0 bases not matched to a gene. The CDR3 totals 13 residues. CDR1 and CDR2 from the germline V gene are SNHLY and FYNNEI. The CDR3, as DNA: TGTGCCAGCAGTGAGGACAGGTCCTACGAGCAGTACTTC. Its protein product is CASSEDRSYEQYF.

The chain joins TRBV27 to TRBJ1-1; 8 nucleotides match TRBD1. Per the germline V gene, CDR1 is MNHEY and CDR2 is SMNVEV (reference sequence). This CDR3 has 14 residues. The V segment lost 5 bases and the J segment 1 base; nucleotides outside the gene matches: 3. In DNA, the CDR3 is TGTGCCAGCAGTACAGACAGGGGGAACACTGAAGCTTTCTTT. Encoded protein: CASSTDRGNTEAFF.

The sample holds many counts of this clonotype. V and J are TRBV24-1 and TRBJ1-2; D not certain. Deletions cut 0 bases from V and 0 bases from J, with 7 bases between. This CDR3 region has 15 residues. Germline values: CDR1 KGHDR, CDR2 SFDVKD. Written as DNA, the CDR3 is TGTGCCACCAGTGATTTGAGCAGGCCTAACTATGGCTACACCTTC. As protein: CATSDLSRPNYGYTF.

This clonotype was detected many times. The chain has TRBV19 and TRBJ1-2, with D unresolved. This CDR3 contains 12 residues. Germline CDR1 is LNHDA and CDR2 is SQIVND (reference sequence). Trimming left V 8 bases short and J 4 bases short, with 11 bases between. CDR3 amino acids: CASGRKLYGYTF. CDR3 sequence (DNA): TGTGCCAGTGGACGGAAACTCTATGGCTACACCTTC. The variable domain in full, completed from reference TRBV19 and TRBJ1-2, reads DGGITQSPKYLFRKEGQNVTLSCEQNLNHDAMYWYRQDPGQGLRLIYYSQIVNDFQKGDIAEGYSVSREKKESFPLTVTSAQKNPTAFYLCASGRKLYGYTFGSGTRLTVV.

At least ten counts were recorded for this clonotype. The chain has TRBV29-1 and TRBJ2-7; D is unresolved. Trimming took 3 bases from V and 7 from J, leaving 10 bases between them. The CDR3 runs 11 residues. CDR1 is SQVTM, CDR2 ANQGSEA, per germline. The CDR3 DNA reads TGCAGCGTTGACCGGGCCGGGGAGCAGTACTTC. Translation gives CSVDRAGEQYF.

This clonotype has just a few counts. The CDR3: CASSEAGQRAKNIQYF. CDR3 nucleotide sequence: TGTGCCAGCAGTGAAGCGGGACAAAGGGCCAAAAACATTCAGTACTTC. The chain combines TRBV6-1 with TRBJ2-4; maybe TRBD1 (6 bases). V was clipped by 0 bases and J by 1 base, with 10 bases between them. The CDR3 spans 16 residues. CDR1 and CDR2 (germline): MNHNS, SASEGT.

This clonotype was seen at least ten times. CDR3 bases: TGTGCCAGCAGTCGAGGACTAGCGGGAGGAAATGAGCAGTTCTTC. Its protein product is CASSRGLAGGNEQFF. The rearrangement links TRBV27 to TRBJ2-1, with 14 positions matching TRBD2. Germline CDR1 is MNHEY and CDR2 is SMNVEV (reference sequence). The CDR3 runs 15 residues. V dropped 5 bases and J dropped 7; count of bases not matched to a gene: 4.